This entry lists 22 T cell receptor beta chains sequenced from one sample in a study of blood T cell repertoires in COVID-19. Here immunoSEQ multiplex PCR was the method, and the copy in TCRdb shows in-frame clones only, minus some. Here the sample spans around 160,000 clones, roughly 84% being singletons. Sequencing input: PBMCs or T cells enriched from blood (not recorded which). The receptors shown here come from a woman in her fifties or sixties who had recovered from COVID-19.

The chain joins TRBV7-9 to TRBJ2-7; 7 positions agree with TRBD1. This CDR3 contains 15 residues. Germline values: CDR1 SEHNR, CDR2 FQNEAQ (reference sequence). Losses at the gene ends were 2 bases for V and 3 bases for J; bases not matched to a gene: 7. CDR3: CASSLRGPPHYEQYF. CDR3 DNA: TGTGCCAGCAGCTTAAGGGGGCCCCCCCACTACGAGCAGTACTTC.

V usage is TRBV20-1 and J usage is TRBJ1-2; D call uncertain. The CDR3 spans 12 residues. Looked up from germline, CDR1 is DFQATT and CDR2 is SNEGSKA (reference sequence). Trimming cost V 3 bases and J 3 bases, with 8 bases left between them. The CDR3 coding sequence is TGCAGTGCTAGTGATAGCTACTATGGCTACACCTTC. It specifies CSASDSYYGYTF.

The V gene is TRBV20-1, the J gene TRBJ2-7; D perhaps matches TRBD2 (5 bases). The CDR3 has 11 amino acids. Germline V lookup: CDR1 DFQATT, CDR2 SNEGSKA (reference sequence). Trimming removed 5 bases from V and 2 bases from J, with 7 bases in between. The CDR3 DNA sequence: TGCAGTGCTGACGGGACCTACGAGCAGTACTTC. Translating it yields CSADGTYEQYF.

This rearrangement joins TRBV9 to TRBJ1-4; the D gene is possibly TRBD1 (5 bases). From germline, CDR1 is SGDLS and CDR2 YYNGEE. The V end lost 6 bases, the J end lost 3 bases, and 27 bases lay between the germline ends. The CDR3 consists of 19 residues. CDR3 amino acids: CASNALGAGKKHSNEKLFF. The CDR3 DNA sequence: TGTGCCAGCAACGCGCTAGGGGCAGGGAAGAAGCACTCTAATGAAAAACTGTTTTTT.

The rearrangement joins TRBV7-2 to TRBJ1-1; D is unresolved. Germline CDR1 and CDR2: SGHTA and FQGNSA. This CDR3 is 15 amino acids long. The V end was cut by 5 bases, the J end by 1 base, with 14 bases between. The CDR3 is CASSPSGRTNTEAFF. The DNA of the CDR3 is TGTGCCAGCAGCCCCTCGGGGAGGACGAACACTGAAGCTTTCTTT.

The count of this clone is one. V gene TRBV5-4 combines with J gene TRBJ1-1, with 9 positions matching TRBD1. CDR1 and CDR2 from the germline V gene are SGHNT and YYREEE (reference sequence). This CDR3 region has 14 residues. V was clipped by 1 base and J by 3 bases; unmatched bases: 1. CDR3 sequence reads: CASSLNRGHTEAFF. The CDR3 bases are TGTGCCAGCAGCTTGAACAGGGGGCACACTGAAGCTTTCTTT.

This clone occurred once. The chain combines TRBV9 with TRBJ1-3; a possible D gene is TRBD1 (5 bases). Germline CDR1 is SGDLS and CDR2 is YYNGEE. This CDR3 has 17 amino acids. V lost 3 bases, J lost 4 bases, and 20 bases lay in between. CDR3 nucleotide sequence: TGTGCCAGCAGCGCCGCCATCCTCCAGGGCTCGGGAAACACCATATATTTT. Translating it yields CASSAAILQGSGNTIYF.

The table lists this clone with a count of one. The chain couples TRBV19 to TRBJ2-7; 7 positions agree with TRBD2. The germline V gene has CDR1 LNHDA and CDR2 SQIVND (reference sequence). This CDR3 has 15 residues. V shed 3 bases, J shed 0 bases, and the junction held 5 bases outside the gene matches. CDR3 sequence (DNA): TGTGCCAGTAGTATCGCCGGGAGGAGCTCCTACGAGCAGTACTTC. This gives the protein CASSIAGRSSYEQYF.

The genes are TRBV12-3 or TRBV12-4 and TRBJ1-2, with D possibly being TRBD1 (6 bases). The CDR3 has 12 residues. Trimming removed 6 bases from V and 5 bases from J, with 10 bases in between. CDR3 loop: CASSTQGYGYTF. Written as DNA, the CDR3 is TGTGCCAGCAGCACACAGGGATATGGCTACACCTTC.

The gene calls are TRBV6-2 or TRBV6-3 and TRBJ2-4, with TRBD1 matching 10 bases. The V and J ends lost 6 bases and 6 bases, in that order; junction bases with no gene match: 14. The CDR3 length is 17 residues. CDR1 MNHEY and CDR2 SVGEGT come from the germline V gene. CDR3 amino acids: CASSPRGTGVRGNIQYF. CDR3 bases: TGTGCCAGCAGCCCTAGGGGGACAGGGGTAAGGGGAAACATTCAGTACTTC.

The chain is built from TRBV9 and TRBJ1-1, with D unresolved. The CDR3 loop spans 15 amino acids. The germline V and J ends were trimmed by 4 bases and 2 bases, with 15 bases remaining between them. The germline CDR1 and CDR2 sequences are SGDLS and YYNGEE. Here the CDR3 DNA reads TGTGCCAGCAGCACCCGGGTGGGTCTCAACACTGAAGCTTTCTTT. Protein: CASSTRVGLNTEAFF.

V gene TRBV3-1 (or the pseudogene TRBV3-2) combines with J gene TRBJ2-7, with 10 bases that match TRBD2. V gave up 7 bases and J gave up 4 bases; unmatched junction bases: 13. Germline loops: CDR1 LGHDT, CDR2 YNNKEL (reference sequence). The CDR3 contains 16 residues. The CDR3, as DNA: TGTGCCAGCACGGGACCTGTAGCGGGAGGAGGGTACGAGCAGTACTTC. Translation gives CASTGPVAGGGYEQYF.

This clone was detected only once. The chain uses TRBV5-1 and TRBJ1-1; the D gene is possibly TRBD1 (5 bases). This CDR3 has 14 residues. CDR1 and CDR2 (germline): SGHRS, YFSETQ. Between the trimmed V and J ends, which lost 0 bases and 6 bases, there was a span of 12 bases. The CDR3 DNA reads TGCGCCAGCAGCTTGGTAGGCAGGGACTCTGAAGCTTTCTTT. The encoded protein is CASSLVGRDSEAFF.

The table lists this clone with a count of one. This chain joins TRBV6-5 and TRBJ2-6; D remains ambiguous. The V and J ends lost 0 bases and 0 bases respectively, with 3 bases between them. CDR3 length: 15 amino acids. Germline lookup yields CDR1 MNHEY and CDR2 SVGAGI. CDR3 protein: CASSYSLSGANVLTF. The CDR3 DNA reads TGTGCCAGCAGTTACTCCCTCTCTGGGGCCAACGTCCTGACTTTC.

This sequence joins TRBV21-1 and TRBJ2-1; the table's D call, TRBD2, has no DNA check behind it. TRBV21-1 represents a pseudogene. The CDR3 extends over 19 amino acids. The CDR3 loop reads CPSSKKRGQRGGSYNEQFF. The CDR3 coding sequence is TGTCCCAGCAGCAAAAAACGGGGCCAGCGGGGGGGATCCTACAATGAGCAGTTCTTC.

The chain recombines TRBV6-6 with TRBJ1-1; possible D gene TRBD1, 6 bases. In germline, CDR1 is MNHNY, CDR2 SVGAGI (reference sequence). This CDR3 region has 14 residues. Trimming shortened V by 3 bases and J by 1 base, and 9 bases separated the two germline ends. Here the CDR3 reads CASSYLGANTEAFF. The CDR3 bases are TGTGCCAGCAGTTATTTGGGGGCGAACACTGAAGCTTTCTTT.

The chain carries TRBV5-5 and TRBJ1-3; unclear D gene. The V gene lost 4 bases and the J gene lost 0 bases, with 8 bases spanning the gap. Germline CDR1 is SGHKS and CDR2 is YYEKEE (reference sequence). This CDR3 is 14 amino acids long. As DNA, the CDR3 is TGTGCCAGCAGCCACAGCAGCTCTGGAAACACCATATATTTT. It encodes CASSHSSSGNTIYF.

V usage is TRBV7-3 and J usage is TRBJ2-3, with TRBD2 matching over 12 bases. Germline V lookup: CDR1 SGHTA, CDR2 FQGTGA. The length of the CDR3 is 15 residues. V was pared by 5 bases and J by 4 bases, with 4 bases of the junction left unmatched. CDR3 DNA sequence: TGTGCCAGCAGCCGACTAGCGGGAGAGTCAGATACGCAGTATTTT. It translates to CASSRLAGESDTQYF.

The rearrangement uses TRBV15 and TRBJ2-7, with D maybe TRBD2 (5 bases). The germline gives CDR1 LNHNV, CDR2 YYDKDF (reference sequence). The CDR3 consists of 14 residues. Deletions cut 0 bases from V and 4 bases from J, with 10 bases between. CDR3 sequence reads: CATSREMGGYEQYF. The CDR3 region has the DNA TGTGCCACCAGCAGAGAAATGGGCGGGTACGAGCAGTACTTC.

CDR3 region: CASRSGVAGELFF. CDR3 in DNA: TGTGCCAGCAGGTCAGGGGTTGCCGGGGAGCTGTTTTTT. V and J are TRBV5-5 and TRBJ2-2; TRBD1 is a possible D gene (6 bases). The V gene lost 5 bases and the J gene lost 6 bases, with 11 bases spanning the gap. The CDR3 has 13 residues. Germline loops: CDR1 SGHKS, CDR2 YYEKEE (reference sequence).

The chain carries TRBV6-6 and TRBJ1-1; weak D call: TRBD1 (5 bases). The CDR3 length is 14 residues. Germline V CDR1 and CDR2: MNHNY, SVGAGI (reference sequence). V was clipped by 0 bases and J by 4 bases, with 9 bases between them. The CDR3 nucleotides read TGTGCCAGCAGTTACTCGGGGGGGACCACTGAAGCTTTCTTT. Amino acids: CASSYSGGTTEAFF.

The chain recombines TRBV7-3 with TRBJ2-3, with 15 bases fitting TRBD2. Per germline, CDR1 SGHTA and CDR2 FQGTGA. The CDR3 has 15 amino acids. J was trimmed by 6 bases and V by 5 bases; bases with no gene match: 3. The CDR3 DNA reads TGTGCCAGCAGCAGGACTAGCGGGGGGGCCGATACGCAGTATTTT. This sequence encodes CASSRTSGGADTQYF.